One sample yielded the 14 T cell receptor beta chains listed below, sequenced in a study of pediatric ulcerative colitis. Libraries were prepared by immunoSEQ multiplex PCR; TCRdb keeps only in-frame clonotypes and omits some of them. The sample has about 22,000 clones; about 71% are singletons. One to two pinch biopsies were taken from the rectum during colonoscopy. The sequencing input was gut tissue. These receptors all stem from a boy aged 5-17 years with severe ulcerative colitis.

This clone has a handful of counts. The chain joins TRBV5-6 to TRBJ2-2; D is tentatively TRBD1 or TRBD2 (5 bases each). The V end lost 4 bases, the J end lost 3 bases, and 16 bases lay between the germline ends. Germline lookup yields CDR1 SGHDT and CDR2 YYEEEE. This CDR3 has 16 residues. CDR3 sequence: CASSMWTGTYTGELFF. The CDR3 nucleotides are TGTGCCAGCAGCATGTGGACCGGGACGTACACCGGGGAGCTGTTTTTT.

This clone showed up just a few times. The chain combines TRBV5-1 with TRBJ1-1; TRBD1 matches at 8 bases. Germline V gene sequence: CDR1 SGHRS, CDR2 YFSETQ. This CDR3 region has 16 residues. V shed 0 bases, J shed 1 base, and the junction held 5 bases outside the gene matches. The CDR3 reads CASSLAQGAGNTEAFF. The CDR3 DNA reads TGCGCCAGCAGCTTGGCCCAGGGGGCGGGGAACACTGAAGCTTTCTTT.

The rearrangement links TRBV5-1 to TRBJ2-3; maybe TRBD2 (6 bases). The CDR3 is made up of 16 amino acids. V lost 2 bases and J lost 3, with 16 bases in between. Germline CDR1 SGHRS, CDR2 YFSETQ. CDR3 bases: TGCGCCAGCAGCTTAGCCTTCGGGGGAATGACAGATACGCAGTATTTT. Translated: CASSLAFGGMTDTQYF.

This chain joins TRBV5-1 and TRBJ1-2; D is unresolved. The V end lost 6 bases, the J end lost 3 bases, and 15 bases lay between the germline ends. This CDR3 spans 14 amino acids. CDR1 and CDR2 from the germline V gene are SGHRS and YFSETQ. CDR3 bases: TGCGCCAGCACCTTCTTCCCCGGGGACTATGGCTACACCTTC. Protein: CASTFFPGDYGYTF.

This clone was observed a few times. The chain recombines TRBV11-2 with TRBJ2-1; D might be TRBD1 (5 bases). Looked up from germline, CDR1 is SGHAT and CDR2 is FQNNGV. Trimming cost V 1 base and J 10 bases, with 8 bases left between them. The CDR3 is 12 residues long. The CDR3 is CASSLARVEQFF. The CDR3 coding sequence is TGTGCCAGCAGCTTAGCCAGGGTCGAGCAGTTCTTC.

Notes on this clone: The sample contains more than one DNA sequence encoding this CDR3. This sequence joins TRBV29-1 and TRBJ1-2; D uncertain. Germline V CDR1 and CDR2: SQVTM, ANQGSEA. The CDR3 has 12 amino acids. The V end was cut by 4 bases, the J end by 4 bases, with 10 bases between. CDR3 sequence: CSVGSESYGYTF. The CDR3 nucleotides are TGCAGCGTTGGATCGGAGAGCTATGGCTACACCTTC.

DNA for the CDR3: TGTGCCAGCAGAAAGGGTAGGGGGCTATACAATGAGCAGTTCTTC. Translation: CASRKGRGLYNEQFF. V and J are TRBV2 and TRBJ2-1; 7 bases fit TRBD1. CDR3 size: 15 residues. With V trimmed by 6 bases and J by 4 bases, 9 bases remained unmatched. The germline V gene has CDR1 SNHLY and CDR2 FYNNEI.

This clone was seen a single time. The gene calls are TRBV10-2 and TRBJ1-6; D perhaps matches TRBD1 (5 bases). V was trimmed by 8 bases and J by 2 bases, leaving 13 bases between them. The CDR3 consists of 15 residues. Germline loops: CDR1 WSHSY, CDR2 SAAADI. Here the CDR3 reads CASRGRAAYNSPLHF. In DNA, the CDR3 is TGCGCCAGCCGAGGCAGGGCGGCCTATAATTCACCCCTCCACTTT.

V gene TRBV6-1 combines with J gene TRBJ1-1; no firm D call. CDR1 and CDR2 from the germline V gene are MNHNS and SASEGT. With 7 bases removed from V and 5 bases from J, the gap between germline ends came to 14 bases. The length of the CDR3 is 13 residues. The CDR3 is CASMEGRLTEAFF. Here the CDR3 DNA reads TGTGCCAGCATGGAGGGTCGTCTAACTGAAGCTTTCTTT.

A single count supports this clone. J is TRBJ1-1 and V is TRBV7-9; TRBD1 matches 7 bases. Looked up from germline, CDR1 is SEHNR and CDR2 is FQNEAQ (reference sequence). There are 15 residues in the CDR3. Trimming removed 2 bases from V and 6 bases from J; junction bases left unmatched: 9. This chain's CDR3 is CASSLSRQGQPEAFF. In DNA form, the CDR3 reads TGTGCCAGCAGCTTATCCCGACAGGGCCAGCCTGAAGCTTTCTTT.

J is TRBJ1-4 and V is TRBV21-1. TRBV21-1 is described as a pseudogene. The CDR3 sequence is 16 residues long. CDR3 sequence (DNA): TGTGCCAGCAGCAAGGGAGTCATAAGGAAGAATGAAAAACTGTTTTTT. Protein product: CASSKGVIRKNEKLFF.

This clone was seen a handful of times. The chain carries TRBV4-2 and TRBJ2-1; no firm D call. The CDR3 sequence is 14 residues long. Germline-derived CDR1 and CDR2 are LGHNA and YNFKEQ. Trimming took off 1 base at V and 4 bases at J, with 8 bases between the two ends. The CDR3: CASSQVVGYNEQFF. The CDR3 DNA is TGTGCCAGCAGCCAAGTTGTGGGATACAATGAGCAGTTCTTC.

CDR3 protein: CASGPSGQYF. Here the CDR3 DNA reads TGTGCCTCAGGCCCTTCCGGGCAGTACTTC. The chain couples TRBV30 to TRBJ2-7; D gene uncertain. The V and J ends lost 7 bases and 9 bases respectively, with 13 bases between them. The CDR3 spans 10 residues. Germline CDR1 reads GTSNPN; CDR2 reads SVGIG (reference sequence).

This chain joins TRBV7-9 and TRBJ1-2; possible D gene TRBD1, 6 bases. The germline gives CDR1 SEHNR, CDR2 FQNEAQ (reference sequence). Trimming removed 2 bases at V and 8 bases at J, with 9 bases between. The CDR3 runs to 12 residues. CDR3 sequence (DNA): TGTGCCAGCAGCTTATGGGGGCGCGGCTACACCTTC. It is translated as CASSLWGRGYTF.